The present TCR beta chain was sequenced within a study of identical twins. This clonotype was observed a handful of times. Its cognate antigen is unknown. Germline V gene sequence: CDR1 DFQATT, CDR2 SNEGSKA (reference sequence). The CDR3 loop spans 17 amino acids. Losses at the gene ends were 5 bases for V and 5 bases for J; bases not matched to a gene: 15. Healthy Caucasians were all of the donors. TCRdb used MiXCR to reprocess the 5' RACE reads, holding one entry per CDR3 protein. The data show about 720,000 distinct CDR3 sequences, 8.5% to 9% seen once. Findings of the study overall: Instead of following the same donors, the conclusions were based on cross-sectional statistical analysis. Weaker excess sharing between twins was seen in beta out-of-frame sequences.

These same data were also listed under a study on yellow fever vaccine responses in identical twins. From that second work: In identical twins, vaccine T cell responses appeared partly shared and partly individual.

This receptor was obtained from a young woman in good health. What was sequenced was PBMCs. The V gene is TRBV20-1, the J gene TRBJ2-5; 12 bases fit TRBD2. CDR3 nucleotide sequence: TGCAGTGCTCCAAGCGGCCTAGCGGGGGGGATGTTTGAGACCCAGTACTTC. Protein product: CSAPSGLAGGMFETQYF.